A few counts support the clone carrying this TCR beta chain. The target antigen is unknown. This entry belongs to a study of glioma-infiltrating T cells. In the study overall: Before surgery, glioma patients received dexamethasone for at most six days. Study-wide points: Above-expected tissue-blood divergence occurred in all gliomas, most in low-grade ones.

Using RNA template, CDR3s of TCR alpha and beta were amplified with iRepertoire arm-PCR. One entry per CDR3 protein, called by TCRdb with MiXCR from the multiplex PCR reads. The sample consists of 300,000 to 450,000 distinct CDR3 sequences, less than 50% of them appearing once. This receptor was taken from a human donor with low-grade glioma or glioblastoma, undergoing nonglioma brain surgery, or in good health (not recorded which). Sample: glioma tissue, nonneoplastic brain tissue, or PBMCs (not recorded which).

CDR3 DNA sequence: TGCGCCAGCACTAGACTAGCGGGAGGAATTAGCTCCTACAATGAGCAGTTCTTC. This encodes CASTRLAGGISSYNEQFF. This chain joins TRBV4-1 and TRBJ2-1; 13 bases fit TRBD2. V dropped 7 bases and J dropped 0; count of bases not matched to a gene: 9. CDR3 length: 18 residues. Germline assignment: CDR1 MGHRA and CDR2 YSYEKL.